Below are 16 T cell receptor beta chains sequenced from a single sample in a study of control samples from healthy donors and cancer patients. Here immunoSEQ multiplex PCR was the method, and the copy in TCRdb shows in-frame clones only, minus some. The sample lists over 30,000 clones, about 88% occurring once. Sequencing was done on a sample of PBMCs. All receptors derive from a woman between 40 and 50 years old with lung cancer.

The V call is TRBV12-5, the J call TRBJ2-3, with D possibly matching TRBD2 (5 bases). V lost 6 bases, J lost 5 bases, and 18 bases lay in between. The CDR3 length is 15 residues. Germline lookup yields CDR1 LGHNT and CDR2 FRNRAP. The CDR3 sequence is CASGPSIARVDTQYF. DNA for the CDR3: TGTGCTAGTGGCCCTTCCATCGCGAGGGTAGATACGCAGTATTTT.

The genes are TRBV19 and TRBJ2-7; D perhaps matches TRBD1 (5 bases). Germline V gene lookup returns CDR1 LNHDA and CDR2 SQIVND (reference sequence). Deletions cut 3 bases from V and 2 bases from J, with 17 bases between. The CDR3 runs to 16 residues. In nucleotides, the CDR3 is TGTGCCAGTAGTATCGCCGCAGGGTTCCCCACCTACGAGCAGTACTTC. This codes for CASSIAAGFPTYEQYF.

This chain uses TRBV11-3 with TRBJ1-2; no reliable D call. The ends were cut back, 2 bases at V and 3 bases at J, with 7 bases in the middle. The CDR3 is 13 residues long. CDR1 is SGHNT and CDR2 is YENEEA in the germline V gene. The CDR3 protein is CASSLHTDYGYTF. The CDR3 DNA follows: TGTGCCAGCAGCTTACACACTGACTATGGCTACACCTTC.

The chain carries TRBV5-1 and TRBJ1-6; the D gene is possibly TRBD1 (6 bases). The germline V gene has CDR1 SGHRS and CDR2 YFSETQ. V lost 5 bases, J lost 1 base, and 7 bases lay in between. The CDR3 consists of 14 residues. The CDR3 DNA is TGCGCCAGCAGAACAGGGTCCTATAATTCACCCCTCCACTTT. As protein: CASRTGSYNSPLHF.

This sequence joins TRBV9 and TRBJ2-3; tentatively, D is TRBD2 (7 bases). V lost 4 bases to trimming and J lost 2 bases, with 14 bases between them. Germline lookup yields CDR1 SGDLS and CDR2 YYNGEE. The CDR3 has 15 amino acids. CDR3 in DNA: TGTGCCAGCAGCCTAAGGGGGGGCCTCACAGATACGCAGTATTTT. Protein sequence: CASSLRGGLTDTQYF.

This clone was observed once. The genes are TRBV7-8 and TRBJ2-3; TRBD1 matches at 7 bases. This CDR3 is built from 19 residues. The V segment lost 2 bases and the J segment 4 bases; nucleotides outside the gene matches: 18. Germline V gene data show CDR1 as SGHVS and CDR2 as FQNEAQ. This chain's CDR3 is CASSLRWLGQEPDADTQYF. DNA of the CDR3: TGTGCCAGCAGCTTACGATGGCTAGGACAGGAGCCCGATGCAGATACGCAGTATTTT.

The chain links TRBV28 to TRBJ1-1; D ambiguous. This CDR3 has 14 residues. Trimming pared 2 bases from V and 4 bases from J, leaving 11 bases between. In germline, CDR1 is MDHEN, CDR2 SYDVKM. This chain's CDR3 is CASSLTREATEAFF. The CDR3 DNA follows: TGTGCCAGCAGTTTAACCCGGGAGGCCACTGAAGCTTTCTTT.

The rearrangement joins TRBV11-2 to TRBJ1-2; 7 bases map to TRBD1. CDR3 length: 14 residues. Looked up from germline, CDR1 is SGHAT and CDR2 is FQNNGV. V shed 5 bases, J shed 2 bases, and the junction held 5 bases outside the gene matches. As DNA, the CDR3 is TGTGCCAGCAGCACCCTGACAGGGAACTATGGCTACACCTTC. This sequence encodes CASSTLTGNYGYTF.

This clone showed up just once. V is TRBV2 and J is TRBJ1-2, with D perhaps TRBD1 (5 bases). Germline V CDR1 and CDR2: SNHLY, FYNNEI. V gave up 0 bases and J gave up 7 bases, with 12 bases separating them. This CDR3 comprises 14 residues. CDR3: CASSEAWGLGGYTF. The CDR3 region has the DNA TGTGCCAGCAGTGAAGCTTGGGGGTTAGGTGGCTACACCTTC.

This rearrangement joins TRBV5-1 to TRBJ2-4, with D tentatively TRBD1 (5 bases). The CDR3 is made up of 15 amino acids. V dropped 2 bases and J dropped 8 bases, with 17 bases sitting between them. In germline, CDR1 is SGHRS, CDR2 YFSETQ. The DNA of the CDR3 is TGCGCCAGCAGCTTCCTCGGCAGGGTTGGAGACATTCAGTACTTC. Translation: CASSFLGRVGDIQYF.

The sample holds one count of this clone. CDR3 residues: CASSLLRGAQGYTF. In nucleotides, the CDR3 is TGTGCCAGCAGCTTGTTGAGGGGGGCTCAAGGCTACACCTTC. V gene TRBV5-8 combines with J gene TRBJ1-2, with a tentative D call TRBD1 (6 bases). Germline CDR1 and CDR2: SGHTS and YDEGEE. Trimming removed 1 base at V and 8 bases at J, with 15 bases between. The CDR3 length is 14 residues.

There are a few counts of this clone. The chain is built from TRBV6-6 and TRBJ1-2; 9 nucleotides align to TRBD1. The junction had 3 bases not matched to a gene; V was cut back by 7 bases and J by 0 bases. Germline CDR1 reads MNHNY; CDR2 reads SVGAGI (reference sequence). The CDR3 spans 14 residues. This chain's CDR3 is CASKGQGANYGYTF. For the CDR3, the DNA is TGTGCCAGCAAGGGACAGGGTGCTAACTATGGCTACACCTTC.

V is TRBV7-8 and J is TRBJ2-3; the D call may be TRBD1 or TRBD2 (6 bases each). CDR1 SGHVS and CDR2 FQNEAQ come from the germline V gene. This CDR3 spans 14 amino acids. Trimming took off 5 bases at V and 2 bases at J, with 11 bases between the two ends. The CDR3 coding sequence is TGTGCCAGCAGCCGGTGGGGGGCCACAGATACGCAGTATTTT. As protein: CASSRWGATDTQYF.

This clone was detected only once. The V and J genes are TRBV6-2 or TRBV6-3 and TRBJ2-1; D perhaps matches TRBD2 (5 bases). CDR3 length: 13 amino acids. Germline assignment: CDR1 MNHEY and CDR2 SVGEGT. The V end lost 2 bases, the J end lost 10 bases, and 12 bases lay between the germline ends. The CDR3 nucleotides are TGTGCCAGCAGTTACGGTCCCGGCGGGGAGCAGTTCTTC. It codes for CASSYGPGGEQFF.

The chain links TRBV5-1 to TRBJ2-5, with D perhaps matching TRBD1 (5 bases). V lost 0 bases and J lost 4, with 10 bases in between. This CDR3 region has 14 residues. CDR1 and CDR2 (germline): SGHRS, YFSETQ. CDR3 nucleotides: TGCGCCAGCAGCTTGGGGCAGGGTGGAGAGACCCAGTACTTC. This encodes CASSLGQGGETQYF.

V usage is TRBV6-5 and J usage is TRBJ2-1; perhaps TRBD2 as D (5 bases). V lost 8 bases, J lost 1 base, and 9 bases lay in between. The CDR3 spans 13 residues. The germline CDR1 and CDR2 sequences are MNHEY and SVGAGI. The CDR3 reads CASSPGSYNEQFF. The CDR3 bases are TGTGCCAGCTCGCCGGGGTCCTACAATGAGCAGTTCTTC.